This TCR beta chain was observed in a study of shared clonotypes between healthy human individuals. TCRdb's copy holds only in-frame clones and misses some; the assay was immunoSEQ multiplex PCR. The data contain roughly 1.4 million clones, 98% of them seen just once; the ten biggest clones take up approximately 0.4%. CDR3 length: 14 amino acids. Trimming cost V 6 bases and J 0 bases, with 9 bases left between them. CDR1 is SNHLY, CDR2 FYNNEI, per germline. The chain links TRBV2 to TRBJ2-1; D is uncertain. The sample taken for sequencing was naive CD4+ T cells sorted from blood. Subset: CD45RA+ positively selected. This sequence was found in a man under 40 in good health. CDR3 residues: CASRPMSSYNEQFF. CDR3 sequence (DNA): TGTGCCAGCAGGCCAATGAGCTCCTACAATGAGCAGTTCTTC.